A single sample gave rise to the 3 T cell receptor beta chains below, sequenced in a study of blood T cell repertoires in COVID-19. The repertoire was sequenced with immunoSEQ multiplex PCR; TCRdb's copy has only in-frame clones and lacks some. This sample yields 230,000 or so clones, of which 87% are seen a single time; under 2% belongs to the top ten. Sequencing was done on a sample of peripheral blood. The receptors stem from a middle-aged man with active or convalescent COVID-19.

This chain joins TRBV19 and TRBJ2-1; TRBD1 might be the D (6 bases). V lost 7 bases, J lost 2 bases, and 12 bases lay in between. CDR3 length equals 14 residues. Germline CDR1 LNHDA, CDR2 SQIVND (reference sequence). The CDR3 DNA reads as TGTGCCAGTACCGGGACATATACCTACAATGAGCAGTTCTTC. This codes for CASTGTYTYNEQFF.

This clone was seen just once. The chain carries TRBV5-1 and TRBJ2-7, with 8 bases identical to TRBD1. V gave up 4 bases and J gave up 5 bases; unmatched junction bases: 11. This CDR3 has 15 amino acids. Per the germline V gene, CDR1 is SGHRS and CDR2 is YFSETQ. The CDR3 sequence: CASSQGAGNIHEQYF. The CDR3 DNA sequence: TGCGCCAGCAGCCAGGGGGCGGGGAATATCCACGAGCAGTACTTC.

This chain joins TRBV5-1 and TRBJ2-7, with 8 bases that match TRBD2. The trim removed 1 base at V and 5 bases at J, leaving 8 bases unmatched. CDR3 size: 15 residues. CDR1 is SGHRS, CDR2 YFSETQ, per germline. CDR3 sequence reads: CASSLLGLDFNEQYF. CDR3 sequence (DNA): TGCGCCAGCAGCTTGTTGGGACTAGACTTCAACGAGCAGTACTTC.